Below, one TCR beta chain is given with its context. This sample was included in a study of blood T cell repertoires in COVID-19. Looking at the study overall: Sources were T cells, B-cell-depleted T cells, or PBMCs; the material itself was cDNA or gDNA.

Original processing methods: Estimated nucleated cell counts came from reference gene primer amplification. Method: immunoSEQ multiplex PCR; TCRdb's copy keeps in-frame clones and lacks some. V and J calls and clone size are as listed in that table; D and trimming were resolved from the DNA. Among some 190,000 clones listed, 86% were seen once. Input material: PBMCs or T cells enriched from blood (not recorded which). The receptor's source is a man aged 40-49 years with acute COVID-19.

The CDR3 DNA sequence: TGTGCCACCAGCGGGAGTACTCTCGTAGGGGGCCCGAACACTGAAGCTTTCTTT. This codes for CATSGSTLVGGPNTEAFF. The chain links TRBV15 to TRBJ1-1; 7 positions agree with TRBD1. V lost 5 bases and J lost 1; bases outside the gene matches: 16. CDR3 length: 18 residues. CDR1 and CDR2 (germline): LNHNV, YYDKDF (reference sequence).